A selection of T cell receptor beta chains follows, all from one sample in a study of glioma-infiltrating T cells. TCRdb re-called the multiplex PCR reads with MiXCR, one entry per CDR3 protein. Of roughly 130,000 distinct CDR3 sequences listed, around 25% were seen once; the top ten hold about 30%. Sequencing was carried out using glioma tissue, nonneoplastic brain tissue, or PBMCs (not recorded which). The origin of the receptors is a human donor with low-grade glioma or glioblastoma, undergoing nonglioma brain surgery, or in good health (not recorded which). CDR3s include the opening cysteine and the closing phenylalanine or tryptophan. Each record gives: V gene, J gene, CDR3 protein.

V: TRBV20-1
J: TRBJ2-5
CDR3: CSARDVQRGWLETQYF

V: TRBV28
J: TRBJ2-5
CDR3: CASSSPGSPTQYF

V: TRBV5-1
J: TRBJ1-5
CDR3: CASSPRTGHQPQHF

V: TRBV6-6
J: TRBJ2-1
CDR3: CASSYTGTRVEQFF

V: TRBV7-6
J: TRBJ2-5
CDR3: CASSLGGPGETQYF

V: TRBV7-9
J: TRBJ1-1
CDR3: CASSLTPRVSTEAFF

V: TRBV2
J: TRBJ2-2
CDR3: CASSYPVGRSNTGELFF

V: TRBV7-9
J: TRBJ2-2
CDR3: CASGLGLSGELFF

V: TRBV4-1
J: TRBJ1-1
CDR3: CASSLFTGPGLNTEAFF

V: TRBV27
J: TRBJ1-4
CDR3: CASSVTRNTNEKLFF

V: TRBV15
J: TRBJ1-2
CDR3: CATSRDQAGGGGYTF

V: TRBV28
J: TRBJ2-3
CDR3: CASSSDAGAQYF

V: TRBV6-2/TRBV6-3
J: TRBJ2-3
CDR3: CASSYSGTQYF

V: TRBV7-2
J: TRBJ1-5
CDR3: CASSSSGQPQHF

V: TRBV19
J: TRBJ1-1
CDR3: CASSIEGGHLNTEAFF

V: TRBV12-3/TRBV12-4
J: TRBJ2-3
CDR3: CASSLLPDTQYF

V: TRBV20-1
J: TRBJ1-2
CDR3: CSARAAKTGNYGYTF

V: TRBV12-3/TRBV12-4
J: TRBJ2-3
CDR3: CASSQRTGSGADTQYF

V: TRBV4-1
J: TRBJ1-2
CDR3: CASSQGTGNYGYTF

V: TRBV6-5
J: TRBJ2-5
CDR3: CASSYDQSCLETQYF

V: TRBV7-2
J: TRBJ2-3
CDR3: CASSRRTSGGGDTQYF

V: TRBV28
J: TRBJ2-1
CDR3: CASSLPGLHNEQFF

V: TRBV12-3/TRBV12-4
J: TRBJ2-1
CDR3: CASSASGQFFLRSYNEQFF

V: TRBV25-1
J: TRBJ2-5
CDR3: CATHFGNGRRGETQYF

V: TRBV27
J: TRBJ2-3
CDR3: CASSLWARGPDTQYF

V: TRBV7-9
J: TRBJ1-3
CDR3: CASSFMVAVGPGNTIYF

V: TRBV5-1
J: TRBJ2-2
CDR3: CASSFNTPPGELFF

V: TRBV6-2/TRBV6-3
J: TRBJ2-5
CDR3: CASIPRGEGTQYF

V: TRBV19
J: TRBJ2-2
CDR3: CASSIEGSGANTGELFF

V: TRBV27
J: TRBJ1-1
CDR3: CASTLRGTGTRAFF

V: TRBV5-1
J: TRBJ1-3
CDR3: CASSPGQGESVRNTIYF

V: TRBV20-1
J: TRBJ2-2
CDR3: CSARRTGGTGELFF

V: TRBV27
J: TRBJ1-2
CDR3: CASSLQGSVINGYTF

V: TRBV7-2
J: TRBJ2-3
CDR3: CASSFWTDTQYF

V: TRBV19
J: TRBJ2-6
CDR3: CASSILQAGANVLTF

V: TRBV12-5
J: TRBJ2-1
CDR3: CASGLSWRCSYNEQFF

V: TRBV25-1
J: TRBJ1-1
CDR3: CSSRFRDTPRAFF

V: TRBV6-1
J: TRBJ2-1
CDR3: CASSSRGTDDNEQFF

V: TRBV10-3
J: TRBJ2-1
CDR3: CAIRPGDSYNEQFF

V: TRBV20-1
J: TRBJ2-5
CDR3: CSARDPWTSGGLETQYF

V: TRBV15
J: TRBJ2-1
CDR3: CATSRDRESKQFF

V: TRBV15
J: TRBJ2-1
CDR3: CATSRGASGEIEQFF

V: TRBV2
J: TRBJ2-5
CDR3: CASKYKRGEETQYF

V: TRBV28
J: TRBJ1-2
CDR3: CASSPDRAGGYTF